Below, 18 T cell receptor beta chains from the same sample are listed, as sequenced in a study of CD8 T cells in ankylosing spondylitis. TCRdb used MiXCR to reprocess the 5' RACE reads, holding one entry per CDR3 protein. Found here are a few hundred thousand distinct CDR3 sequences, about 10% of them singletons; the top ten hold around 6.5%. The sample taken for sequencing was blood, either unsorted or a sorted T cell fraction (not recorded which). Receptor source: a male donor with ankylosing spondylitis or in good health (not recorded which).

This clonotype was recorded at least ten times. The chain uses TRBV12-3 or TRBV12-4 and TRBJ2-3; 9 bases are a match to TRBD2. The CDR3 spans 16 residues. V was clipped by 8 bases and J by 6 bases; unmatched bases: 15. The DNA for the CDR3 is TGTGCCAGCCACTTCCTGGGGAGCGGGGGGCGTGATACGCAGTATTTT. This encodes CASHFLGSGGRDTQYF.

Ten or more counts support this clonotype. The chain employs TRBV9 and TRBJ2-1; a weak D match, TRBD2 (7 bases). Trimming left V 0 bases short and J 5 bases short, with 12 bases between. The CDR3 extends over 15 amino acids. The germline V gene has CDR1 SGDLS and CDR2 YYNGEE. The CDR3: CASSVEGGAHNEQFF. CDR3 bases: TGTGCCAGCAGCGTAGAGGGGGGGGCCCACAATGAGCAGTTCTTC.

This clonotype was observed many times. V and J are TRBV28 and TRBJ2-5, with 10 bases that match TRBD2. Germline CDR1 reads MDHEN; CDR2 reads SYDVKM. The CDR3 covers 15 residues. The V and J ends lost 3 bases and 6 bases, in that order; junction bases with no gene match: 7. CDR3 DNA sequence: TGTGCCAGCAGTTTCTTACTAGCGGGACAACAGACCCAGTACTTC. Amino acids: CASSFLLAGQQTQYF.

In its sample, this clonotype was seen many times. This chain's CDR3 is CASGLGLAATGELFF. The CDR3 DNA reads as TGCGCCAGCGGATTAGGACTAGCGGCTACCGGGGAGCTGTTTTTT. The chain uses TRBV5-1 and TRBJ2-2; TRBD2 agrees at 10 bases. J gave up 5 bases and V 7 bases, and 8 bases lay outside the gene matches. The CDR3 extends over 15 amino acids. The germline V gene has CDR1 SGHRS and CDR2 YFSETQ.

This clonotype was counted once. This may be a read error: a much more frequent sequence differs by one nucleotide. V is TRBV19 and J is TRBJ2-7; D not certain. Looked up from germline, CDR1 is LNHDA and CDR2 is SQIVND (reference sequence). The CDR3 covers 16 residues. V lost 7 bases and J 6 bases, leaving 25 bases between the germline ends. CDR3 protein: CASTRGVVWYSGEQYF. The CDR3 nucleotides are TGTGCCAGTACTCGAGGAGTTGTCTGGTACAGTGGCGAGCAGTACTTC.

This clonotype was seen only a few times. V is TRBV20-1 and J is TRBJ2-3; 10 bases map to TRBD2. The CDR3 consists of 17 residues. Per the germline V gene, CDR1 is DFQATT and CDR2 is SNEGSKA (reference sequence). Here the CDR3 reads CCVVTPSGSLQHDTQYF. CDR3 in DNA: TGCTGTGTTGTAACCCCTAGCGGGAGTCTTCAACACGATACGCAGTATTTT.

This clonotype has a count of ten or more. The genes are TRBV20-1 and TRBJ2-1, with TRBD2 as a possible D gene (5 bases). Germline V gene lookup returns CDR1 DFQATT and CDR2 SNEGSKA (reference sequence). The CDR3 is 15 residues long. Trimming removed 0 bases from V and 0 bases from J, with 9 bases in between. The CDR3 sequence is CSARDTGSSYNEQFF. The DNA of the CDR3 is TGCAGTGCTAGAGATACGGGGAGCTCCTACAATGAGCAGTTCTTC.

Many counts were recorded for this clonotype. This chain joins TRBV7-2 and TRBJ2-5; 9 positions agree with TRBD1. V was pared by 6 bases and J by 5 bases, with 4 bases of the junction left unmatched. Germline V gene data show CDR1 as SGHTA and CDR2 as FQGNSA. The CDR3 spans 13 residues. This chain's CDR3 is CASSWDREETQYF. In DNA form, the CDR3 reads TGTGCCAGCAGTTGGGACAGGGAGGAGACCCAGTACTTC.

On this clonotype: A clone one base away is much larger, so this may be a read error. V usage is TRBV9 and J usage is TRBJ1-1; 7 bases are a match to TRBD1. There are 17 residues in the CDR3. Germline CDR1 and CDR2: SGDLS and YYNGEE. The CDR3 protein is CASTVVSGQAMNTEAFF. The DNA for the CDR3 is TGTGCCAGCACCGTAGTATCCGGACAGGCCATGAACACTGAAGCTTTCTTT. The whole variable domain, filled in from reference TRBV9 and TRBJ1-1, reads DSGVTQTPKHLITATGQRVTLRCSPRSGDLSVYWYQQSLDQGLQFLIQYYNGEERAKGNILERFSAQQFPDLHSELNLSSLELGDSALYFCASTVVSGQAMNTEAFFGQGTRLTVV.

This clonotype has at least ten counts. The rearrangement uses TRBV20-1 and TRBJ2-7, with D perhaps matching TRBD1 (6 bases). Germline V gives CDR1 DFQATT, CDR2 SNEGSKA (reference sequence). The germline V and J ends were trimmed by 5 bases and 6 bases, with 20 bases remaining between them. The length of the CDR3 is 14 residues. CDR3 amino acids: CSAHKPTGFSEQYF. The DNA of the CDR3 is TGCAGTGCTCACAAACCTACAGGGTTCTCCGAGCAGTACTTC.

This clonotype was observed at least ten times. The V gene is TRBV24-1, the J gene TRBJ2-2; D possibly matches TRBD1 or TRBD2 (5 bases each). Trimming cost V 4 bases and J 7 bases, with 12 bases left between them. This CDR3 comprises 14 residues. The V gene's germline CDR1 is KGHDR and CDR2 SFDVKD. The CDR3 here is CATSETGRDGELFF. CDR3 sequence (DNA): TGTGCCACCAGTGAAACGGGACGCGACGGGGAGCTGTTTTTT.

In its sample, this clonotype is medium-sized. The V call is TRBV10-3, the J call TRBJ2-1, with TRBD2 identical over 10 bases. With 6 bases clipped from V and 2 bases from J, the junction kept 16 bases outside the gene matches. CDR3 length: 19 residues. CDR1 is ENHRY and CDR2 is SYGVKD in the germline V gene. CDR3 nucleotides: TGTGCCATCAGAGACTTAGCGGGGGGCCCCGTTAGTCCCTACAATGAGCAGTTCTTC. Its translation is CAIRDLAGGPVSPYNEQFF.

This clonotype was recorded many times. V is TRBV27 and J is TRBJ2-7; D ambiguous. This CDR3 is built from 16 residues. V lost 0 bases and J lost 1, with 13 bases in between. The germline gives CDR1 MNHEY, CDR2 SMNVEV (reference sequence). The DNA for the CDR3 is TGTGCCAGCAGTTTATCCTCCCTCAGCCGATCCTACGAGCAGTACTTC. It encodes CASSLSSLSRSYEQYF.

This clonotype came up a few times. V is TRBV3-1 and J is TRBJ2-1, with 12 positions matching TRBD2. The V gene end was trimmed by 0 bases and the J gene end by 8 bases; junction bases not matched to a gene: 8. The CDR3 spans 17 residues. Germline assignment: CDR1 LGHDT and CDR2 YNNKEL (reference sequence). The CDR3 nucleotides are TGTGCCAGCAGCCAAGAGGCGACTAGCGGGGGTCTCGATGAGCAGTTCTTC. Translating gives CASSQEATSGGLDEQFF.

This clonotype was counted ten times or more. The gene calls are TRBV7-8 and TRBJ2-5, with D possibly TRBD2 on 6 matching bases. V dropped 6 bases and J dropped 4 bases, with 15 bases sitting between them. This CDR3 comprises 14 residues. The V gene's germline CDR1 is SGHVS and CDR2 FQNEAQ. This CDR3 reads CASRTRIGLETQYF. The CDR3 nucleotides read TGTGCCAGCAGGACTAGAATTGGGTTAGAGACCCAGTACTTC.

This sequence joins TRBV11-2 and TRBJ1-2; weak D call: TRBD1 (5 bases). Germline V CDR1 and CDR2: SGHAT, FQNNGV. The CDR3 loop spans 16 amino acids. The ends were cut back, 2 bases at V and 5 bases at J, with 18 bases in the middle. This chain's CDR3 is CASSLLDTASEYGYTF. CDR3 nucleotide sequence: TGTGCCAGCAGCTTATTGGACACGGCCAGCGAATATGGCTACACCTTC.

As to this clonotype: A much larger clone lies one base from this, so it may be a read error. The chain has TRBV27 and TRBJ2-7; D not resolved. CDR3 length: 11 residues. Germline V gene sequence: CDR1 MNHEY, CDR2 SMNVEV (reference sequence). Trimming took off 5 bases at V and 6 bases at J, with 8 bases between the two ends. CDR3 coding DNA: TGTGCCAGCAGTGTAGGGCTCGAGCAGTACTTC. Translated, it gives CASSVGLEQYF.

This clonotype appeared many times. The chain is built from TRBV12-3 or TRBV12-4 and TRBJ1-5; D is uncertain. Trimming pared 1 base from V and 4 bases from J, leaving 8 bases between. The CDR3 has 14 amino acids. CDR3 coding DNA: TGTGCCAGCAGTTTAGATCTCATGAATCAGCCCCAGCATTTT. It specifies CASSLDLMNQPQHF.